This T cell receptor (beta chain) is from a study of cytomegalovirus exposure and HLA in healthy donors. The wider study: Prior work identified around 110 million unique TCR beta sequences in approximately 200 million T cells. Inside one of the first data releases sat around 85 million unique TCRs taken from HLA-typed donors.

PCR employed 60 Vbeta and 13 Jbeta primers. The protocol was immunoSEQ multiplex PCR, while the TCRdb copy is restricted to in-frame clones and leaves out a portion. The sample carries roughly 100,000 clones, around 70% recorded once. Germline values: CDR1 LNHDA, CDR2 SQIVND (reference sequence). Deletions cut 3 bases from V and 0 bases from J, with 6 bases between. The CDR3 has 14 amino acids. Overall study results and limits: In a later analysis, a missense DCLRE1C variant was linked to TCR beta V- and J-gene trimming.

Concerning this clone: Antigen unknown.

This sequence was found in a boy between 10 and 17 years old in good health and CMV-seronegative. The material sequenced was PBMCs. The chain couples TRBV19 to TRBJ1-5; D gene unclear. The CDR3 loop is CASSILYSNQPQHF. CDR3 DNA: TGTGCCAGTAGTATCCTGTATAGCAATCAGCCCCAGCATTTT.